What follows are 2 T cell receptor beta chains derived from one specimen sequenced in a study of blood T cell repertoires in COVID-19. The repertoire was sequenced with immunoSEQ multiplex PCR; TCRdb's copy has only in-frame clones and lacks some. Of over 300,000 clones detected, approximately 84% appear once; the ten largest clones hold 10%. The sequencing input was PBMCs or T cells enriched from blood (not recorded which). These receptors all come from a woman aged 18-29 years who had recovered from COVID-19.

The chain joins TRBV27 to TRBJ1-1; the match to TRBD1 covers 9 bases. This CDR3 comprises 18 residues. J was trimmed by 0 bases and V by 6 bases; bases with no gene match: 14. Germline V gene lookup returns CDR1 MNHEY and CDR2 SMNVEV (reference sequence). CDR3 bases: TGTGCCAGCAGGCGGAGGACAGGGGAAGGATTCATGAACACTGAAGCTTTCTTT. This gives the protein CASRRRTGEGFMNTEAFF.

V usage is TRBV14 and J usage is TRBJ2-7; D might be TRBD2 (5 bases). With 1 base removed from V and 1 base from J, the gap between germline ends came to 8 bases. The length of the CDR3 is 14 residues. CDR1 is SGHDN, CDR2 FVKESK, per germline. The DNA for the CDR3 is TGTGCCAGCAGCCAAGGGTCGGGATCCTACGAGCAGTACTTC. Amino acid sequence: CASSQGSGSYEQYF.